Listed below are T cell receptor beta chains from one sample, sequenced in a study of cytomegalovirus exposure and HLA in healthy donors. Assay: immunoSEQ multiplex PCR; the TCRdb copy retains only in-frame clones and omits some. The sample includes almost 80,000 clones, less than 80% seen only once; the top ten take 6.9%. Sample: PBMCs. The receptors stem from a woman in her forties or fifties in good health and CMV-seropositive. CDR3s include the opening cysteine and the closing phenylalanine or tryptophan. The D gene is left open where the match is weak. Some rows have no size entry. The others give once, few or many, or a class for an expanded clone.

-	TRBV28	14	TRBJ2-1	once	CASSFSQGSFEQFF	TGTGCCAGCAGTTTTAGTCAGGGTTCGTTTGAGCAGTTCTTC
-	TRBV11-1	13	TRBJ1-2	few	CATPGHLNYGYTF	TGTGCCACCCCAGGGCACCTCAACTATGGCTACACCTTC
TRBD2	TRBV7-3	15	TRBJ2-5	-	CASSQWASGGQTQYF	TGTGCCAGCAGCCAGTGGGCTAGCGGGGGTCAGACCCAGTACTTC
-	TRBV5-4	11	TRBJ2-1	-	CASRWGDEQFF	TGTGCCAGCAGATGGGGAGATGAGCAGTTCTTC
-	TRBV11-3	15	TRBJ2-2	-	CASSLVGGNTGELFF	TGTGCCAGCAGCTTGGTGGGGGGGAACACCGGGGAGCTGTTTTTT
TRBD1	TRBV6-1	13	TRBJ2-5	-	CASRQGLQETQYF	TGTGCCAGCAGACAGGGGCTCCAAGAGACCCAGTACTTC
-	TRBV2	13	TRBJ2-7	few	CASRGTFSYEQYF	TGTGCCAGCAGAGGGACATTCTCCTACGAGCAGTACTTC
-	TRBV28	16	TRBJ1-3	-	CASSDLLRGSGNTIYF	TGTGCCAGCAGTGACCTCCTCAGGGGCTCTGGAAACACCATATATTTT
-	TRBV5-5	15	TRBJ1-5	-	CASSLVFQGGQPQHF	TGTGCCAGCAGCTTGGTTTTCCAGGGAGGTCAGCCCCAGCATTTT
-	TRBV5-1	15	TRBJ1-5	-	CASSLGFGSNQPQHF	TGCGCCAGCAGCTTGGGTTTCGGTAGCAATCAGCCCCAGCATTTT
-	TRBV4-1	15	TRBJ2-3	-	CASSSRERAADTQYF	TGCGCCAGCAGCTCCCGCGAGAGGGCGGCAGATACGCAGTATTTT
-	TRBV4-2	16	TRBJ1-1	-	CASSQAWGRLNTEAFF	TGTGCCAGCAGCCAAGCTTGGGGCAGATTGAACACTGAAGCTTTCTTT
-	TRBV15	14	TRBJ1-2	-	CATSRVGMLGGYTF	TGTGCCACCAGCAGAGTGGGCATGCTGGGTGGCTACACCTTC
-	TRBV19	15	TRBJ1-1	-	CASSPWTEKNTEAFF	TGTGCCAGTAGTCCTTGGACAGAGAAGAACACTGAAGCTTTCTTT
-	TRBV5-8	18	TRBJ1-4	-	CASSLGSTQGIGPEKLFF	TGTGCCAGCAGCTTGGGATCGACACAGGGAATTGGTCCTGAAAAACTGTTTTTT
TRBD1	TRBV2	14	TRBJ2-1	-	CASRQGAGYNEQFF	TGTGCCAGCAGGCAGGGGGCGGGTTACAATGAGCAGTTCTTC